This TCR beta chain was retrieved from a study of shared clonotypes between healthy human individuals. Only in-frame clones appear in the TCRdb table, and some are missing; sequencing was by immunoSEQ multiplex PCR. The data hold about 490,000 clones, with less than 80% observed a single time. The ends were cut back, 6 bases at V and 0 bases at J, with 9 bases in the middle. The CDR3 extends over 14 amino acids. Germline CDR1 is MNHEY and CDR2 is SMNVEV (reference sequence). The sample was PBMCs. The clonotype comes from a woman in her thirties or forties in good health. Some clones in this sample may be carry-over from other donors' samples. This chain links TRBV27 with TRBJ2-4; TRBD2 is a possible D gene (5 bases). CDR3 region: CASSRTLAKNIQYF. The CDR3, as DNA: TGTGCCAGCAGCCGGACTCTAGCCAAAAACATTCAGTACTTC.